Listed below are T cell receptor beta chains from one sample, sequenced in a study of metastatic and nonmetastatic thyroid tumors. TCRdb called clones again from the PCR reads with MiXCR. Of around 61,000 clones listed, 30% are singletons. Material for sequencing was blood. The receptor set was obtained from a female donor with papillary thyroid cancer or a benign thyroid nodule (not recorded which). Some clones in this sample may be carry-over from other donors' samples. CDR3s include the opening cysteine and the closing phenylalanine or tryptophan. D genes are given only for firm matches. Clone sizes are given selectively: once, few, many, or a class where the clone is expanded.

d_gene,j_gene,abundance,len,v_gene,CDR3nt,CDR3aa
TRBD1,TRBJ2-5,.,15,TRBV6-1,TGTGCCAGCAGCGAACCCGGGACAGGGGTCGAGACCCAGTACTTC,CASSEPGTGVETQYF
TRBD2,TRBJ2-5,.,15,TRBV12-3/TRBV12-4,TGTGCCAGCACCCTAGGACTAGCGGGAGTAGAGACCCAGTACTTC,CASTLGLAGVETQYF
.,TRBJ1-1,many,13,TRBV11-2,TGTGCCAGCAGCTTACTAGGGGACACTGAAGCTTTCTTT,CASSLLGDTEAFF
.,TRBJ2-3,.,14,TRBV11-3,TGTGCCAGCAGCTTAGGAGGCAGCACAGATACGCAGTATTTT,CASSLGGSTDTQYF
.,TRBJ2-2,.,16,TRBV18,TGTGCCAGCTCACCACCAGCGACAGGGAACACCGGGGAGCTGTTTTTT,CASSPPATGNTGELFF
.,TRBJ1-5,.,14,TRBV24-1,TGTGCCACCAGTCCCGTGGTAGTCAATCAGCCCCAGCATTTT,CATSPVVVNQPQHF
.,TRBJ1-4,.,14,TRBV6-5,TGTGCCAGCAGTTACTCGGGGGGTAATGAAAAACTGTTTTTT,CASSYSGGNEKLFF
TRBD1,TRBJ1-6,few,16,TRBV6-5,TGTGCCAGCAGTTACACTACCGGACAGGTTCAATCACCCCTCCACTTT,CASSYTTGQVQSPLHF
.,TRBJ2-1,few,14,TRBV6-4,TGTGCCAGCAGTGACTCAGGGGTGAGCAATGAGCAGTTCTTC,CASSDSGVSNEQFF
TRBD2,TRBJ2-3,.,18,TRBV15,TGTGCCACCAGCAGACTCGCCCGGGGCGGGGGAGGCACAGATACGCAGTATTTT,CATSRLARGGGGTDTQYF
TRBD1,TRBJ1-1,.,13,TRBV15,TGTGCCACCAGCAGACAGGGGGGCACTGAAGCTTTCTTT,CATSRQGGTEAFF
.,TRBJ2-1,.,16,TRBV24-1,TGTGCCACCAGTGACCGCGTCGGGGGCGGTGACAATGAGCAGTTCTTC,CATSDRVGGGDNEQFF
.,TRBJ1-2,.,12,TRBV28,TGTGCCAGCAGTTACGGGAAATATGGCTACACCTTC,CASSYGKYGYTF
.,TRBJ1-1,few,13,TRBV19,TGTGCCAGTAGTCCCTCCCTGAACACTGAAGCTTTCTTT,CASSPSLNTEAFF
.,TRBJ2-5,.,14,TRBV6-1,TGTGCCAGCAGTACCCAGGGTGGAGAAGAGACCCAGTACTTC,CASSTQGGEETQYF
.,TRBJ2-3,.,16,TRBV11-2,TGTGCCAGCAGCTTAGATGTGGCGTTAGACACAGATACGCAGTATTTT,CASSLDVALDTDTQYF
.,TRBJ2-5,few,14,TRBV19,TGTGCCAGTAGTATGGGGGGAGGACCAGAGACCCAGTACTTC,CASSMGGGPETQYF
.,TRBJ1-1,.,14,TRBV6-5,TGTGCCAGCAGTTACCAAAGGGGGAACACTGAAGCTTTCTTT,CASSYQRGNTEAFF
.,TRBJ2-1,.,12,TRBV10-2,TGCGCCAGCAGTGCGGGTCACAATGAGCAGTTCTTC,CASSAGHNEQFF
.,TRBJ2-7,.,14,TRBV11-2,TGTGCCAGCAGCTTTGGGCCGGGCGTTTACGGGCAGTACTTC,CASSFGPGVYGQYF
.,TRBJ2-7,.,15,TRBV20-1,TGCAGTGCCGTAGTACTCGGCGGCTGGGGGAACGAGCAGTACTTC,CSAVVLGGWGNEQYF
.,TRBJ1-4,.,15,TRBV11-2,TGTGCCAGCAGCCCCCGGGTAGGGACTAATGAAAAACTGTTTTTT,CASSPRVGTNEKLFF
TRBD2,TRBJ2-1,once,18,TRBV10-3,TGTGCCATCAGTGAGTCGAATCACCGGCGGGGGGGCTACAATGAGCAGTTCTTC,CAISESNHRRGGYNEQFF